The 13 T cell receptor beta chains below all came from one sample that was sequenced in a study of T-cell reconstitution after alpha-beta-depleted transplantation in children. Unique molecular identifiers were incorporated into the prepared TCRbeta library. TCRdb fed the PCR reads into MiXCR, producing one record per CDR3 protein. The table lists 100,000 to 120,000 distinct CDR3 sequences, 5.5% to 7% of them singletons. The material was PBMCs, mostly from graft donor cells, obtained 360 days after TCRalphabeta/CD19-depleted stem cell transplant. Receptors originate from a male patient between 2 and 15 years old who had a stem cell transplant for acute lymphoblastic leukemia, so the T cells may come from the graft donor.

This clonotype was counted at least ten times. The genes are TRBV20-1 and TRBJ2-7; perhaps D is TRBD1 or TRBD2 (5 bases each). The germline V gene encodes CDR1 DFQATT and CDR2 SNEGSKA (reference sequence). V was shortened by 5 bases and J by 3 bases, with 14 bases between the two germline ends. The CDR3 covers 13 residues. The DNA for the CDR3 is TGCAGTGCTTCCCGGGACGGATTCTACGAGCAGTACTTC. It specifies CSASRDGFYEQYF.

In this sample, this clonotype turned up many times. The rearrangement joins TRBV29-1 to TRBJ1-2; D ambiguous. This CDR3 comprises 11 residues. Between the trimmed V and J ends, which lost 5 bases and 5 bases, there was a span of 9 bases. Looked up from germline, CDR1 is SQVTM and CDR2 is ANQGSEA. Here the CDR3 DNA reads TGCAGCGTTCCCAGAGGGTATGGCTACACCTTC. Translated, it gives CSVPRGYGYTF.

The chain recombines TRBV11-2 with TRBJ2-6; D unclear. Trimming took 8 bases from V and 0 from J, leaving 8 bases between them. Germline V gene data show CDR1 as SGHAT and CDR2 as FQNNGV. The CDR3 is made up of 14 amino acids. CDR3 sequence: CASGRFSGANVLTF. The CDR3 bases are TGTGCCAGCGGGCGGTTCTCTGGGGCCAACGTCCTGACTTTC.

J is TRBJ1-1 and V is TRBV5-1; 7 bases are shared with TRBD1. The germline V gene has CDR1 SGHRS and CDR2 YFSETQ. V dropped 2 bases and J dropped 7; count of bases not matched to a gene: 8. This CDR3 is 14 amino acids long. The CDR3 DNA is TGCGCCAGCAGCTTAAAGGACAGGACCCTTGAAGCTTTCTTT. Its translation is CASSLKDRTLEAFF. Using reference TRBV5-1 and TRBJ1-1 for the parts outside the CDR3, the full variable domain is KAGVTQTPRYLIKTRGQQVTLSCSPISGHRSVSWYQQTPGQGLQFLFEYFSETQRNKGNFPGRFSGRQFSNSRSEMNVSTLELGDSALYLCASSLKDRTLEAFFGQGTRLTVV.

This clonotype was counted at least ten times. The chain recombines TRBV2 with TRBJ2-5; the match to TRBD2 covers 10 bases. CDR3 length: 14 residues. Germline-derived CDR1 and CDR2 are SNHLY and FYNNEI. The ends lost 8 bases at V and 5 bases at J; junction bases unmatched: 8. CDR3 in DNA: TGTGCCAGCGGCACCGGGACTAGCGAGGAGACCCAGTACTTC. Protein: CASGTGTSEETQYF.

This chain links TRBV9 with TRBJ2-5, with a tentative D call TRBD2 (7 bases). Germline values: CDR1 SGDLS, CDR2 YYNGEE. Trimming shortened V by 5 bases and J by 5 bases, and 16 bases separated the two germline ends. The CDR3 is 14 residues long. DNA for the CDR3: TGTGCCAGCAGTCCGGGCGGGGGCCTTGAGACCCAGTACTTC. Translated: CASSPGGGLETQYF.

This clonotype was seen ten or more times. The rearrangement joins TRBV27 to TRBJ2-5; 10 positions match TRBD2. The V gene's germline CDR1 is MNHEY and CDR2 SMNVEV (reference sequence). This CDR3 has 15 residues. Trimming removed 7 bases from V and 2 bases from J; junction bases left unmatched: 7. CDR3 sequence (DNA): TGTGCCAGCAACCAAGCGGGAGGGAGACAAGAGACCCAGTACTTC. Protein: CASNQAGGRQETQYF.

Only a few counts were recorded for this clonotype. The V and J genes are TRBV25-1 and TRBJ1-5, with a possible D match to TRBD1 (5 bases). Germline CDR1 is MGHDK and CDR2 is SYGVNS. Trimming pared 3 bases from V and 9 bases from J, leaving 15 bases between. The CDR3 consists of 14 residues. CDR3 coding DNA: TGTGCCAGCAGTGATGAGGTACCCAGGGCGCCCCAGCATTTT. Translating it yields CASSDEVPRAPQHF.

This clonotype has only a few counts. The CDR3 is CASSLGGRVGDEQYF. The CDR3 coding sequence is TGTGCCAGCAGCTTAGGGGGACGAGTAGGGGACGAGCAGTACTTC. The V and J genes are TRBV11-2 and TRBJ2-7; D may be TRBD1 or TRBD2 (5 bases each). Germline loops: CDR1 SGHAT, CDR2 FQNNGV. CDR3 length: 15 amino acids. The V and J ends lost 1 base and 5 bases respectively, with 15 bases between them.

This clonotype turned up a few times. This chain connects TRBV27 to TRBJ1-2; weak D call: TRBD1 (5 bases). The CDR3 spans 14 residues. V dropped 4 bases and J dropped 5 bases, with 14 bases sitting between them. Germline-derived CDR1 and CDR2 are MNHEY and SMNVEV (reference sequence). The CDR3 spells CASSSGPLTYGYTF. CDR3 bases: TGTGCCAGCAGTTCAGGGCCCCTTACGTATGGCTACACCTTC.

This clonotype was found many times. The V gene is TRBV7-2, the J gene TRBJ2-2; 7 bases match TRBD2. Germline V lookup: CDR1 SGHTA, CDR2 FQGNSA. The CDR3 has 17 residues. J was trimmed by 1 base and V by 8 bases; bases with no gene match: 13. CDR3 amino acids: CASPEPQAGRNTGELFF. CDR3 nucleotides: TGTGCCAGCCCCGAACCTCAAGCGGGAAGGAACACCGGGGAGCTGTTTTTT.

The chain combines TRBV11-2 with TRBJ2-5; D possibly uses TRBD1 or TRBD2 (6 bases each). Trimming pared 4 bases from V and 5 bases from J, leaving 17 bases between. Germline V gives CDR1 SGHAT, CDR2 FQNNGV. The CDR3 runs to 15 residues. The CDR3 sequence: CASSYFGGPGETQYF. The DNA for the CDR3 is TGTGCCAGCAGCTACTTTGGGGGGCCGGGGGAGACCCAGTACTTC.

This clonotype has a count of ten or more. The chain links TRBV7-6 to TRBJ1-2; the D is unclear. There are 14 residues in the CDR3. With 1 base removed from V and 2 bases from J, the gap between germline ends came to 8 bases. CDR1 SGHVS and CDR2 FNYEAQ come from the germline V gene. CDR3: CASSLEDGNYGYTF. CDR3 nucleotide sequence: TGTGCCAGCAGCTTAGAAGACGGAAACTATGGCTACACCTTC.